The next 20 T cell receptor beta chains were all read from a single sample in a study of OX40 agonist ivuxolimab in advanced cancers. Clones were read by immunoSEQ multiplex PCR, and TCRdb kept only the in-frame ones, dropping some. The sample gives some 70,000 clones, 80% to 95% of which show up once; 2% to 2.5% is in the top ten. The sample in question was CD4+ or CD8+ T cells sorted from blood, obtained in a trial of the OX40 agonist ivuxolimab. The receptors shown here come from an adult with an advanced solid tumor such as melanoma, head and neck, liver or kidney cancer.

V is TRBV5-4 and J is TRBJ1-2; TRBD1 agrees at 9 bases. The CDR3 has 15 residues. In germline, CDR1 is SGHNT, CDR2 YYREEE (reference sequence). With 4 bases clipped from V and 7 bases from J, the junction kept 11 bases outside the gene matches. The CDR3 DNA sequence: TGTGCCAGCAGCGATCCGGGACAGGGTAGGGGTGGCTACACCTTC. This codes for CASSDPGQGRGGYTF.

A few counts support this clone. J is TRBJ1-2 and V is TRBV6-6; no reliable D call. Germline-derived CDR1 and CDR2 are MNHNY and SVGAGI (reference sequence). The CDR3 runs to 13 residues. Trimming took off 5 bases at V and 1 base at J, with 8 bases between the two ends. The CDR3 region is CASSPGVNYGYTF. The CDR3 DNA reads as TGTGCCAGCAGTCCGGGAGTTAACTATGGCTACACCTTC.

This chain uses TRBV14 with TRBJ2-3; D perhaps matches TRBD2 (5 bases). CDR1 and CDR2 from the germline V gene are SGHDN and FVKESK. CDR3 length: 13 amino acids. The V and J ends lost 3 bases and 1 base respectively, with 5 bases between them. CDR3 residues: CASSQGGTDTQYF. CDR3 DNA sequence: TGTGCCAGCAGCCAGGGAGGCACAGATACGCAGTATTTT. The full variable domain, its missing parts supplied by reference TRBV14 and TRBJ2-3, is EAGVTQFPSHSVIEKGQTVTLRCDPISGHDNLYWYRRVMGKEIKFLLHFVKESKQDESGMPNNRFLAERTGGTYSTLKVQPAELEDSGVYFCASSQGGTDTQYFGPGTRLTVL.

V gene TRBV19 combines with J gene TRBJ2-7, with D tentatively TRBD1 (5 bases). V shed 0 bases and J shed 5 bases, with 14 bases lying between them. Germline CDR1 LNHDA, CDR2 SQIVND (reference sequence). The CDR3 is 15 amino acids. DNA for the CDR3: TGTGCCAGTAGTATAGAAGCACGCCAGGGCCACGAGCAGTACTTC. Its translation is CASSIEARQGHEQYF. The whole variable domain, remainder taken from reference TRBV19 and TRBJ2-7, is DGGITQSPKYLFRKEGQNVTLSCEQNLNHDAMYWYRQDPGQGLRLIYYSQIVNDFQKGDIAEGYSVSREKKESFPLTVTSAQKNPTAFYLCASSIEARQGHEQYFGPGTRLTVT.

The V call is TRBV5-1, the J call TRBJ2-7; D is possibly TRBD1 or TRBD2 (5 bases each). In germline, CDR1 is SGHRS, CDR2 YFSETQ. Trimming left V 2 bases short and J 2 bases short, with 14 bases between. The CDR3 extends over 15 amino acids. Here the CDR3 DNA reads TGCGCCAGCAGCTTAGAGGGGCTACGAACCTACGAGCAGTACTTC. It specifies CASSLEGLRTYEQYF.

V and J are TRBV5-4 and TRBJ2-7; D is possibly TRBD1 (5 bases). The CDR3 contains 13 residues. The ends were cut back, 2 bases at V and 3 bases at J, with 9 bases in the middle. Germline V gene data show CDR1 as SGHNT and CDR2 as YYREEE (reference sequence). The CDR3: CASSFQGSYEQYF. Here the CDR3 DNA reads TGTGCCAGCAGCTTCCAGGGAAGCTACGAGCAGTACTTC.

The chain recombines TRBV29-1 with TRBJ1-1; 7 nucleotides agree with TRBD1. This CDR3 contains 13 residues. The V gene's germline CDR1 is SQVTM and CDR2 ANQGSEA. The ends lost 7 bases at V and 2 bases at J; junction bases unmatched: 7. The CDR3 loop reads CSARRQGNTEAFF. The CDR3 DNA reads TGCAGCGCCCGTAGACAGGGTAACACTGAAGCTTTCTTT.

The chain joins TRBV11-2 to TRBJ1-6; D is uncertain. The CDR3 has 13 amino acids. Germline V gene sequence: CDR1 SGHAT, CDR2 FQNNGV. Trimming took off 0 bases at V and 7 bases at J, with 4 bases between the two ends. The CDR3 reads CASSLEVNSPLHF. CDR3 DNA sequence: TGTGCCAGCAGCTTAGAAGTGAATTCACCCCTCCACTTT.

The chain combines TRBV5-1 with TRBJ2-5; D unclear. The CDR3 consists of 14 residues. The germline gives CDR1 SGHRS, CDR2 YFSETQ. The V gene lost 3 bases and the J gene lost 3 bases, with 12 bases spanning the gap. CDR3 loop: CASSSGRPEETQYF. CDR3 DNA sequence: TGCGCCAGCAGCTCGGGTCGTCCCGAAGAGACCCAGTACTTC.

The CDR3 nucleotides are TGTGCCAGCAGCTTAGTTGGTCTCAATGAGCAGTTCTTC. It yields the protein CASSLVGLNEQFF. The chain combines TRBV7-2 with TRBJ2-1; no reliable D call. V lost 1 base and J 6 bases, leaving 7 bases between the germline ends. CDR1 is SGHTA, CDR2 FQGNSA, per germline. The CDR3 has 13 residues.

This chain links TRBV18 with TRBJ2-7, with 7 nucleotides matching TRBD2. From germline, CDR1 is KGHSH and CDR2 LQKENI. Trimming at V came to 3 bases and at J to 2 bases, leaving 7 bases not matched to a gene. This CDR3 has 15 amino acids. CDR3 loop: CASSPPSAGAYEQYF. CDR3 coding DNA: TGTGCCAGCTCACCCCCATCGGCGGGGGCCTACGAGCAGTACTTC.

This chain joins TRBV2 and TRBJ1-6; 7 nucleotides align to TRBD1. J lost 13 bases, V lost 7 bases, and 10 bases had no gene match. From germline, CDR1 is SNHLY and CDR2 FYNNEI. This CDR3 has 13 amino acids. In DNA form, the CDR3 reads TGTGCCAGCAATCTAGACAGGGCCCGGCCCCTCCACTTT. This gives the protein CASNLDRARPLHF.

The sample holds one count of this clone. This chain connects TRBV7-3 to TRBJ2-1; 10 bases fit TRBD2. The CDR3 has 17 residues. Per germline, CDR1 SGHTA and CDR2 FQGTGA. The V segment lost 5 bases and the J segment 1 base; nucleotides outside the gene matches: 8. CDR3 amino acids: CASSPLAGATSYNEQFF. CDR3 coding DNA: TGTGCCAGCAGCCCTCTAGCGGGGGCCACGTCCTACAATGAGCAGTTCTTC.

CDR3 DNA sequence: TGCGCCAGCAGCTCGACCGGGACCCAGGACGCTGAAGCTTTCTTT. Translating it yields CASSSTGTQDAEAFF. The rearrangement joins TRBV5-1 to TRBJ1-1, with a tentative D call TRBD1 (5 bases). This CDR3 is built from 15 residues. Germline CDR1 is SGHRS and CDR2 is YFSETQ. The germline V and J ends were trimmed by 3 bases and 6 bases, with 18 bases remaining between them. Full variable domain (missing parts from reference TRBV5-1 and TRBJ1-1): KAGVTQTPRYLIKTRGQQVTLSCSPISGHRSVSWYQQTPGQGLQFLFEYFSETQRNKGNFPGRFSGRQFSNSRSEMNVSTLELGDSALYLCASSSTGTQDAEAFFGQGTRLTVV.

This rearrangement joins TRBV5-4 to TRBJ1-4; D possibly corresponds to TRBD1 (5 bases). Per the germline V gene, CDR1 is SGHNT and CDR2 is YYREEE (reference sequence). CDR3 length: 16 residues. Trimming cost V 2 bases and J 5 bases, with 16 bases left between them. CDR3 DNA: TGTGCCAGCAGCTTCAGCACGGGGGAGGGGAATGAAAAACTGTTTTTT. Amino acids: CASSFSTGEGNEKLFF.

The gene calls are TRBV6-1 and TRBJ1-2; TRBD1 matches at 8 bases. The CDR3 consists of 14 residues. Per the germline V gene, CDR1 is MNHNS and CDR2 is SASEGT. V lost 6 bases and J lost 1; bases outside the gene matches: 4. CDR3 DNA: TGTGCCAGCAGGCCGGGACAGGATAACTATGGCTACACCTTC. Translation gives CASRPGQDNYGYTF.

This clone was seen only once. One end of the junction does not line up with germline, which may come from a read error. V gene TRBV18 combines with J gene TRBJ2-3; the D is unclear. CDR1 and CDR2 from the germline V gene are KGHSH and LQKENI. The CDR3 is made up of 14 amino acids. CDR3 DNA: TGTGCCAGCTCACCGGTTCGTAGCACGGATACGCAGTATTTT. It yields the protein CASSPVRSTDTQYF. Filled out from reference TRBV18 and TRBJ2-3, the complete variable domain reads NAGVMQNPRHLVRRRGQEARLRCSPMKGHSHVYWYRQLPEEGLKFMVYLQKENIIDESGMPKERFSAEFPKEGPSILRIQQVVRGDSAAYFCASSPVRSTDTQYFGPGTRLTVL.

CDR3 loop: CASSLVRVGDTQYF. CDR3 in DNA: TGTGCCAGCAGCTTAGTTAGGGTAGGAGATACGCAGTATTTT. The chain is built from TRBV7-2 and TRBJ2-3; D unclear. The CDR3 is made up of 14 amino acids. Germline assignment: CDR1 SGHTA and CDR2 FQGNSA. V gave up 1 base and J gave up 5 bases, with 10 bases separating them.

This sequence joins TRBV5-8 and TRBJ2-3; no firm D call. CDR3 length: 15 amino acids. Deletions cut 5 bases from V and 2 bases from J, with 15 bases between. The V gene's germline CDR1 is SGHTS and CDR2 YDEGEE. CDR3 residues: CASSIQWSSTDTQYF. The DNA of the CDR3 is TGTGCCAGCAGTATTCAATGGAGTTCCACAGATACGCAGTATTTT.

This rearrangement joins TRBV6-5 to TRBJ2-1, with TRBD2 identical over 7 bases. V trimming: 5 bases; J trimming: 10 bases; junction bases outside the gene matches: 8. The CDR3 runs to 13 residues. Germline-derived CDR1 and CDR2 are MNHEY and SVGAGI. CDR3 sequence (DNA): TGTGCCAGCAGTATCCTGGGGGGGGAAGAGCAGTTCTTC. This encodes CASSILGGEEQFF.